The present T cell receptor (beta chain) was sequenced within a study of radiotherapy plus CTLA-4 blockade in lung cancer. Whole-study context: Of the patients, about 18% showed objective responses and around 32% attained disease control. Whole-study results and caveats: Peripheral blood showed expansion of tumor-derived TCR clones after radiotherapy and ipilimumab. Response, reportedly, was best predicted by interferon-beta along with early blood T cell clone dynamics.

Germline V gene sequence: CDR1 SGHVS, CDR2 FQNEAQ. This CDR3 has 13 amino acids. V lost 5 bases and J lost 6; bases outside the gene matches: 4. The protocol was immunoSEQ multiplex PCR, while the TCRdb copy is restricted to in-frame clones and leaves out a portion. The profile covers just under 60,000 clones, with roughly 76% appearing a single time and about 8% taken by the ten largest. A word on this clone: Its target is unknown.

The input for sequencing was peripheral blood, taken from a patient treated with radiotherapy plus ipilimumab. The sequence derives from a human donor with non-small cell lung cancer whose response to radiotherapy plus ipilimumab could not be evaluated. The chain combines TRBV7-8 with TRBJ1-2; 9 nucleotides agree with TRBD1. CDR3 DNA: TGTGCCAGCAGCCCCGGGGACAGGGATGGCTACACCTTC. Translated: CASSPGDRDGYTF.